This T cell receptor (beta chain) was obtained from a study of control samples from healthy donors and cancer patients. Sequencing was performed with immunoSEQ multiplex PCR; in TCRdb, only in-frame clones are kept and a portion is missing. The sample lists around 82,000 clones, roughly 86% occurring once. CDR3 length equals 15 residues. Trimming cost V 6 bases and J 4 bases, with 18 bases left between them. The germline CDR1 and CDR2 sequences are MNHEY and SVGEGT. The chain couples TRBV6-2 or TRBV6-3 to TRBJ2-5; either TRBD1 or TRBD2 may fit D (6 bases each). Sequenced input: blood. The sequence was obtained from a man aged 50 or older in good health. The CDR3 is CASSGGYRGGETQYF. CDR3 in DNA: TGTGCCAGCAGCGGGGGCTACCGAGGTGGAGAGACCCAGTACTTC.